Listed below are T cell receptor beta chains from one sample, sequenced in a study of cytomegalovirus exposure and HLA in healthy donors. The assay was immunoSEQ multiplex PCR, and TCRdb's table has in-frame clones only and misses some. The sample has roughly 190,000 clones, roughly 12% seen once. Material for sequencing was PBMCs. The receptor source for this set is a man aged 50-60 years in good health and CMV-seropositive. Both conserved end residues are part of each CDR3. A D gene is named only where the DNA matches it firmly. A clone size is listed for some rows: how often the clone was seen (once, few, many), or a class if it is expanded.

clone_size: NA; v_call: TRBV18; j_call: TRBJ1-2; d_call: NA; cdr3_aa: CASSLDKGDYGYTF; cdr3_nt: TGTGCCAGCTCACTGGATAAGGGGGACTATGGCTACACCTTC
clone_size: few; v_call: TRBV18; j_call: TRBJ1-5; d_call: NA; cdr3_aa: CASSSDQGQPQHF; cdr3_nt: TGTGCCAGCTCATCGGACCAGGGGCAGCCCCAGCATTTT
clone_size: NA; v_call: TRBV6-5; j_call: TRBJ1-2; d_call: TRBD1; cdr3_aa: CASRRPGQTAYGYTF; cdr3_nt: TGTGCCAGCAGGCGGCCGGGACAGACTGCCTATGGCTACACCTTC
clone_size: few; v_call: TRBV28; j_call: TRBJ2-5; d_call: NA; cdr3_aa: CASNEARETQYF; cdr3_nt: TGTGCCAGCAATGAAGCACGGGAGACCCAGTACTTC
clone_size: NA; v_call: TRBV4-3; j_call: TRBJ2-2; d_call: TRBD1; cdr3_aa: CASSQGPGGNTGELFF; cdr3_nt: TGCGCCAGCAGCCAAGGTCCAGGGGGGAACACCGGGGAGCTGTTTTTT
clone_size: few; v_call: TRBV5-4; j_call: TRBJ1-6; d_call: NA; cdr3_aa: CASSTGYGSNSPLHF; cdr3_nt: TGTGCCAGCAGCACAGGGTATGGGAGTAATTCACCCCTCCACTTT
clone_size: many; v_call: TRBV14; j_call: TRBJ2-2; d_call: TRBD1; cdr3_aa: CASSQGGTANTGELFF; cdr3_nt: TGTGCCAGCAGCCAAGGGGGGACAGCGAACACCGGGGAGCTGTTTTTT
clone_size: few; v_call: TRBV11-2; j_call: TRBJ1-6; d_call: TRBD1; cdr3_aa: CASSSGQSDNSPLHF; cdr3_nt: TGTGCCAGCAGCTCGGGACAGTCGGATAATTCACCCCTCCACTTT
clone_size: few; v_call: TRBV6-1; j_call: TRBJ2-3; d_call: TRBD1; cdr3_aa: CASSENRQGTQYF; cdr3_nt: TGTGCCAGCAGTGAGAACCGACAGGGGACGCAGTATTTT
clone_size: few; v_call: TRBV6-5; j_call: TRBJ2-2; d_call: NA; cdr3_aa: CASSYATGTHTGELFF; cdr3_nt: TGTGCCAGCAGTTACGCGACAGGAACGCACACCGGGGAGCTGTTTTTT
clone_size: NA; v_call: TRBV19; j_call: TRBJ1-3; d_call: TRBD1; cdr3_aa: CASSIIGGTSGNTIYF; cdr3_nt: TGTGCCAGTAGTATAATAGGGGGCACCTCTGGAAACACCATATATTTT
clone_size: few; v_call: TRBV6-5; j_call: TRBJ2-3; d_call: TRBD2; cdr3_aa: CASRYSGVPTDTQYF; cdr3_nt: TGTGCCAGCAGGTATAGCGGGGTACCCACAGATACGCAGTATTTT
clone_size: NA; v_call: TRBV12-1; j_call: TRBJ2-1; d_call: NA; cdr3_aa: CASSFEFRGRMKNEQFF; cdr3_nt: TGTGCCAGCAGCTTTGAGTTTAGGGGGCGAATGAAGAATGAGCAGTTCTTC
clone_size: NA; v_call: TRBV4-2; j_call: TRBJ2-1; d_call: TRBD2; cdr3_aa: CASSQEGTSSYNEQFF; cdr3_nt: TGTGCCAGCAGCCAAGAGGGGACTAGCTCCTACAATGAGCAGTTCTTC
clone_size: NA; v_call: TRBV5-4; j_call: TRBJ1-4; d_call: NA; cdr3_aa: CASTLGATNEKLFF; cdr3_nt: TGTGCCAGCACCCTAGGAGCAACTAATGAAAAACTGTTTTTT
clone_size: few; v_call: TRBV4-2; j_call: TRBJ1-5; d_call: NA; cdr3_aa: CASSQAPQGTNQPQHF; cdr3_nt: TGTGCCAGCAGCCAAGCACCACAGGGTACCAATCAGCCCCAGCATTTT
clone_size: few; v_call: TRBV7-2; j_call: TRBJ2-2; d_call: NA; cdr3_aa: CASSPNPVPANTGELFF; cdr3_nt: TGTGCCAGCAGCCCCAACCCGGTCCCTGCGAACACCGGGGAGCTGTTTTTT
clone_size: few; v_call: TRBV30; j_call: TRBJ1-6; d_call: TRBD1; cdr3_aa: CAWSVHRTGSSYNSPLHF; cdr3_nt: TGTGCCTGGAGTGTACATCGGACAGGGAGCTCCTATAATTCACCCCTCCACTTT
clone_size: NA; v_call: TRBV5-5; j_call: TRBJ2-7; d_call: TRBD1; cdr3_aa: CASSSGQGYEQYF; cdr3_nt: TGTGCCAGCAGCTCCGGACAGGGTTACGAGCAGTACTTC
clone_size: NA; v_call: TRBV12-5; j_call: TRBJ1-4; d_call: NA; cdr3_aa: CASGFVGGAIEKLFF; cdr3_nt: TGTGCTAGTGGTTTTGTCGGGGGGGCAATTGAAAAACTGTTTTTT
clone_size: NA; v_call: TRBV6-5; j_call: TRBJ2-2; d_call: NA; cdr3_aa: CASRPGVTNTGELFF; cdr3_nt: TGTGCCAGCAGGCCAGGGGTGACGAACACCGGGGAGCTGTTTTTT
clone_size: few; v_call: TRBV6-5; j_call: TRBJ1-1; d_call: NA; cdr3_aa: CASSYDPREAEAFF; cdr3_nt: TGTGCCAGCAGTTACGACCCTCGGGAGGCCGAAGCTTTCTTT
clone_size: NA; v_call: TRBV5-1; j_call: TRBJ2-7; d_call: TRBD1; cdr3_aa: CASSLNQGAGEQYF; cdr3_nt: TGCGCCAGCAGCTTGAACCAGGGGGCGGGCGAGCAGTACTTC
clone_size: NA; v_call: TRBV9; j_call: TRBJ1-3; d_call: NA; cdr3_aa: CASTRVGAPGNTIYF; cdr3_nt: TGTGCCAGCACCCGGGTTGGGGCCCCTGGAAACACCATATATTTT
clone_size: few; v_call: TRBV27; j_call: TRBJ1-1; d_call: NA; cdr3_aa: CASSFRGANTEAFF; cdr3_nt: TGTGCCAGCAGTTTCCGGGGGGCGAACACTGAAGCTTTCTTT
clone_size: few; v_call: TRBV5-1; j_call: TRBJ2-2; d_call: NA; cdr3_aa: CASSPTTNTGELFF; cdr3_nt: TGCGCCAGCAGCCCCACTACGAACACCGGGGAGCTGTTTTTT
clone_size: NA; v_call: TRBV6-5; j_call: TRBJ2-5; d_call: TRBD2; cdr3_aa: CAGSLAGGRETQYF; cdr3_nt: TGTGCCGGCTCTCTAGCGGGGGGCAGGGAGACCCAGTACTTC
clone_size: few; v_call: TRBV5-1; j_call: TRBJ2-7; d_call: NA; cdr3_aa: CASSDVGALRDTQYF; cdr3_nt: TGCGCCAGCAGCGATGTTGGGGCGCTCCGGGACACACAGTACTTC
clone_size: NA; v_call: TRBV2; j_call: TRBJ2-3; d_call: TRBD2; cdr3_aa: CASSETGGGTDTQYF; cdr3_nt: TGTGCCAGCAGTGAAACCGGGGGGGGCACAGATACGCAGTATTTT
clone_size: few; v_call: TRBV2; j_call: TRBJ1-4; d_call: TRBD1; cdr3_aa: CASSEGRGHEKLFF; cdr3_nt: TGTGCCAGCAGTGAAGGCAGGGGGCATGAAAAACTGTTTTTT
clone_size: few; v_call: TRBV7-9; j_call: TRBJ2-2; d_call: TRBD2; cdr3_aa: CASTLLAGNTGELFF; cdr3_nt: TGTGCCAGCACCCTACTAGCGGGGAACACCGGGGAGCTGTTTTTT
clone_size: NA; v_call: TRBV11-3; j_call: TRBJ2-5; d_call: NA; cdr3_aa: CASSSGQWGETQYF; cdr3_nt: TGTGCCAGCAGCTCCGGACAGTGGGGAGAGACCCAGTACTTC
clone_size: few; v_call: TRBV9; j_call: TRBJ1-5; d_call: TRBD1; cdr3_aa: CARLQGANNQPQHF; cdr3_nt: TGTGCCAGGCTTCAGGGGGCGAATAATCAGCCCCAGCATTTT
clone_size: NA; v_call: TRBV12-5; j_call: TRBJ1-5; d_call: NA; cdr3_aa: CASGLAVSNQPQHF; cdr3_nt: TGTGCTAGTGGTTTAGCGGTAAGCAATCAGCCCCAGCATTTT
clone_size: few; v_call: TRBV5-8; j_call: TRBJ2-2; d_call: TRBD1; cdr3_aa: CASRETGGVSGELFF; cdr3_nt: TGTGCCAGCAGGGAAACAGGGGGCGTATCCGGGGAGCTGTTTTTT
clone_size: NA; v_call: TRBV27; j_call: TRBJ1-6; d_call: NA; cdr3_aa: CASSRTDPSPLHF; cdr3_nt: TGTGCCAGCAGCAGGACAGATCCTTCACCCCTCCACTTT
clone_size: few; v_call: TRBV5-1; j_call: TRBJ1-3; d_call: TRBD1; cdr3_aa: CASSLGDRAGNTIYF; cdr3_nt: TGCGCCAGCAGCTTGGGAGACAGGGCTGGAAACACCATATATTTT
clone_size: few; v_call: TRBV4-2; j_call: TRBJ2-5; d_call: TRBD2; cdr3_aa: CASSQDWGTSGGWETQYF; cdr3_nt: TGTGCCAGCAGCCAAGATTGGGGGACTAGCGGGGGGTGGGAGACCCAGTACTTC